This passage covers 17 T cell receptor beta chains from one sample sequenced in a study of shared clonotypes between healthy human individuals. Sequenced by immunoSEQ multiplex PCR; TCRdb stores in-frame clones only, minus some. The table shows 1.4 million or so clones, with approximately 98.5% occurring only once. The sequencing input was naive CD4+ T cells sorted from blood. Subset: CD45RA+ positively selected. Source of these receptors: a man aged 30 to 39 in good health.

The V and J genes are TRBV13 and TRBJ2-7, with D perhaps TRBD2 (6 bases). V was trimmed by 2 bases and J by 7 bases, leaving 12 bases between them. Germline V gene lookup returns CDR1 PRHDT and CDR2 FYEKMQ (reference sequence). CDR3 size: 13 residues. The chain's CDR3 is CASSLFRREEQYF. Written as DNA, the CDR3 is TGTGCCAGCAGCTTATTCCGGAGGGAGGAGCAGTACTTC.

The DNA of the CDR3 is TGTGCCAGCTCACCAATGCGGGCTCAGCCCCAGCATTTT. Protein product: CASSPMRAQPQHF. The chain combines TRBV18 with TRBJ1-5; D gene ambiguous. This CDR3 is built from 13 residues. Deletions cut 2 bases from V and 6 bases from J, with 8 bases between. From germline, CDR1 is KGHSH and CDR2 LQKENI.

This rearrangement joins TRBV4-1 to TRBJ1-5; TRBD1 might be the D (5 bases). Germline V gene data show CDR1 as MGHRA and CDR2 as YSYEKL. The CDR3 is 15 amino acids. Deletions cut 1 base from V and 2 bases from J, with 9 bases between. In DNA, the CDR3 is TGCGCCAGCAGCCAAGCCAGGGTTGGCAATCAGCCCCAGCATTTT. This encodes CASSQARVGNQPQHF.

The chain recombines TRBV5-8 with TRBJ2-7, with TRBD2 identical over 12 bases. The CDR3 loop spans 15 amino acids. In germline, CDR1 is SGHTS, CDR2 YDEGEE. The trim removed 0 bases at V and 7 bases at J, leaving 5 bases unmatched. The CDR3 here is CASSLVLAGGREQYF. Written as DNA, the CDR3 is TGTGCCAGCAGCTTGGTTCTAGCGGGAGGGCGGGAGCAGTACTTC.

On this clone: The same CDR3 arises from other DNA sequences in this sample as well. J is TRBJ2-1 and V is TRBV5-1; a possible D gene is TRBD2 (5 bases). The germline V and J ends were trimmed by 0 bases and 5 bases, with 9 bases remaining between them. CDR3 length: 14 amino acids. CDR1 SGHRS and CDR2 YFSETQ come from the germline V gene. The CDR3 sequence: CASSLEGVDNEQFF. The CDR3 DNA reads TGCGCCAGCAGCTTGGAGGGAGTTGACAATGAGCAGTTCTTC.

This chain joins TRBV18 and TRBJ2-5, with D unclear. CDR1 and CDR2 from the germline V gene are KGHSH and LQKENI. The CDR3 sequence is 15 residues long. Trimming stripped 1 base from V and 3 bases from J, with 12 bases between. Here the CDR3 DNA reads TGTGCCAGCTCACCACGTCGGAGACCTGAAGAGACCCAGTACTTC. This gives the protein CASSPRRRPEETQYF.

The chain has TRBV7-9 and TRBJ2-3; TRBD2 might be the D (6 bases). This CDR3 is built from 14 residues. Trimming took 5 bases from V and 6 from J, leaving 15 bases between them. Germline CDR1 reads SEHNR; CDR2 reads FQNEAQ (reference sequence). CDR3 loop: CASSPGGSADTQYF. In DNA form, the CDR3 reads TGTGCCAGCAGCCCTGGGGGGTCGGCGGATACGCAGTATTTT.

This clone showed up just once. The gene calls are TRBV6-4 and TRBJ2-7, with D possibly being TRBD2 (5 bases). The germline V and J ends were trimmed by 5 bases and 2 bases, with 16 bases remaining between them. Germline CDR1 MRHNA, CDR2 SNTAGT. This CDR3 has 15 amino acids. This CDR3 reads CASSRESGTTYEQYF. CDR3 DNA sequence: TGTGCCAGCAGTAGGGAGAGCGGAACTACCTACGAGCAGTACTTC.

The V and J genes are TRBV18 and TRBJ2-1; possibly TRBD2 for D (6 bases). The germline V and J ends were trimmed by 3 bases and 14 bases, with 14 bases remaining between them. Germline V gene data show CDR1 as KGHSH and CDR2 as LQKENI. CDR3 length: 12 residues. The chain's CDR3 is CASSPYQGGEFF. The CDR3 DNA reads as TGTGCCAGCTCACCGTATCAGGGAGGCGAGTTCTTC.

The chain employs TRBV18 and TRBJ2-5; 7 nucleotides line up with TRBD1. Per germline, CDR1 KGHSH and CDR2 LQKENI. J was trimmed by 2 bases and V by 6 bases; bases with no gene match: 9. This CDR3 has 15 residues. CDR3 in amino acids: CASSFLQGWQETQYF. CDR3 nucleotide sequence: TGTGCCAGCTCCTTCTTACAGGGGTGGCAAGAGACCCAGTACTTC.

This chain joins TRBV10-3 and TRBJ1-1; D unclear. Germline assignment: CDR1 ENHRY and CDR2 SYGVKD. V was pared by 1 base and J by 1 base, with 7 bases between. This CDR3 comprises 14 residues. For the CDR3, the DNA is TGTGCCATCAGTGAGTTCGCAGAGAACACTGAAGCTTTCTTT. It translates to CAISEFAENTEAFF.

This clone has a single count. This chain connects TRBV5-6 to TRBJ1-1, with TRBD1 matching 8 bases. Per the germline V gene, CDR1 is SGHDT and CDR2 is YYEEEE. After removal of 4 bases from V and 0 bases from J, the junction contained 8 bases not matched to a gene. The CDR3 is 16 residues long. The CDR3 nucleotides are TGTGCCAGCAGCCATGACAGGGGCAACATGAACACTGAAGCTTTCTTT. Translating it yields CASSHDRGNMNTEAFF.

V is TRBV11-3 and J is TRBJ2-1, with D perhaps TRBD2 (5 bases). V lost 2 bases, J lost 6 bases, and 11 bases lay in between. From germline, CDR1 is SGHNT and CDR2 YENEEA. CDR3 length: 14 residues. CDR3 DNA: TGTGCCAGCAGCTTATTTACTAGGAGCAATGAGCAGTTCTTC. As protein: CASSLFTRSNEQFF. Full variable domain (rest looked up from reference TRBV11-3 and TRBJ2-1): EAGVVQSPRYKIIEKKQPVAFWCNPISGHNTLYWYLQNLGQGPELLIRYENEEAVDDSQLPKDRFSAERLKGVDSTLKIQPAELGDSAVYLCASSLFTRSNEQFFGPGTRLTVL.

The V and J genes are TRBV5-8 and TRBJ2-7; 10 bases match TRBD2. Germline V gives CDR1 SGHTS, CDR2 YDEGEE. This CDR3 comprises 16 residues. J was trimmed by 7 bases and V by 0 bases; bases with no gene match: 10. CDR3: CASSLGFSGRKREQYF. Here the CDR3 DNA reads TGTGCCAGCAGCTTGGGATTTAGCGGGAGGAAGAGGGAGCAGTACTTC.

This chain connects TRBV29-1 to TRBJ1-2; D unclear. This CDR3 is built from 12 residues. CDR1 is SQVTM, CDR2 ANQGSEA, per germline. The ends were cut back, 4 bases at V and 5 bases at J, with 11 bases in the middle. The CDR3: CSVVIPSYGYTF. The DNA of the CDR3 is TGCAGCGTTGTGATTCCTTCTTATGGCTACACCTTC.

The gene calls are TRBV7-6 and TRBJ2-2; D is unresolved. Germline loops: CDR1 SGHVS, CDR2 FNYEAQ. Trimming shortened V by 3 bases and J by 6 bases, and 5 bases separated the two germline ends. This CDR3 comprises 12 residues. CDR3 nucleotide sequence: TGTGCCAGCAGCTTGTGGGCCGGGGAGCTGTTTTTT. It encodes CASSLWAGELFF. The full variable domain, completed using reference TRBV7-6 and TRBJ2-2, is GAGVSQSPRYKVTKRGQDVALRCDPISGHVSLYWYRQALGQGPEFLTYFNYEAQQDKSGLPNDRFSAERPEGSISTLTIQRTEQRDSAMYRCASSLWAGELFFGEGSRLTVL.

The J gene is TRBJ1-1, the V gene TRBV6-1, with TRBD1 matching over 8 bases. Losses at the gene ends were 0 bases for V and 6 bases for J; bases not matched to a gene: 3. CDR3 size: 14 residues. CDR1 is MNHNS, CDR2 SASEGT, per germline. The DNA of the CDR3 is TGTGCCAGCAGTGAAGCTGGCAGGGGGCCTGAAGCTTTCTTT. Translated: CASSEAGRGPEAFF.